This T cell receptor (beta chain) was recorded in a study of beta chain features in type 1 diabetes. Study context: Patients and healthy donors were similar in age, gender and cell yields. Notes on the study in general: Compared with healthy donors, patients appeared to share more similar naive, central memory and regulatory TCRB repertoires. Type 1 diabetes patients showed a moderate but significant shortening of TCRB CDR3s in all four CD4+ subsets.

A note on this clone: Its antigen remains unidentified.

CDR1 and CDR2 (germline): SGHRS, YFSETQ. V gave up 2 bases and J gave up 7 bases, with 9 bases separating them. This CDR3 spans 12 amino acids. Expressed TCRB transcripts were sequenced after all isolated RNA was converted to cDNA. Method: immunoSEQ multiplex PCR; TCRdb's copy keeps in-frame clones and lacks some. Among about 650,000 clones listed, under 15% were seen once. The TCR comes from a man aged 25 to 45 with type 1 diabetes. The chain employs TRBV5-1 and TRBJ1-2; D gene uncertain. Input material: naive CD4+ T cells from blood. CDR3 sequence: CASSLPGTGYTF. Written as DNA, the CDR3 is TGCGCCAGCAGCTTACCTGGTACTGGCTACACCTTC.